The 3 T cell receptor beta chains listed next were all sequenced from one sample in a study of cytomegalovirus exposure and HLA in healthy donors. In the PCR, 60 Vbeta and 13 Jbeta primers were used. Sequenced by immunoSEQ multiplex PCR; TCRdb stores in-frame clones only, minus some. The sample yields about 150,000 clones, about 76% seen once. Source material: PBMCs. Receptors were obtained from a male donor in good health and CMV-seronegative.

The chain has TRBV7-8 and TRBJ2-7; 8 positions match TRBD2. V shed 4 bases and J 6 bases; nucleotides not matched to a gene: 5. The germline CDR1 and CDR2 sequences are SGHVS and FQNEAQ. There are 13 residues in the CDR3. The CDR3 DNA is TGTGCCAGCAGCTACGGGGGGGCGTCCGAGCAGTACTTC. Its translation: CASSYGGASEQYF.

The J gene is TRBJ2-4, the V gene TRBV4-3, with D perhaps TRBD2 (6 bases). The CDR3 contains 16 residues. Per the germline V gene, CDR1 is LGHNA and CDR2 is YSLEER. Trimming removed 1 base at V and 0 bases at J, with 10 bases between. The CDR3 bases are TGCGCCAGCAGCCAAGTTCCGGGGGTAGCCAAAAACATTCAGTACTTC. It encodes CASSQVPGVAKNIQYF.

For this clone: At one end, the junction sequence differs from germline, possibly due to a read error. The chain links TRBV7-7 to TRBJ2-7; 8 bases are a match to TRBD2. This CDR3 is 13 amino acids long. CDR1 SSHAT and CDR2 FNYEAQ come from the germline V gene (reference sequence). The CDR3 coding sequence is TGTGCTAGCAGCTGGGGACTAGAAGGCGAGCAGTACTTC. It is translated as CASSWGLEGEQYF.